Here is one TCR beta chain with its context. Its antigen is unknown. This specimen comes from a study of cytomegalovirus exposure and HLA in healthy donors. Study in general: The early release's HLA-typed donors yielded 78 million or so unique TCRs. There were a few hundred genotyped donors. Of these, 81% fell in the genetic ancestry cluster associated with self-reported Caucasian donors. Overall study results and limits: By a later analysis, the bulk of CMV-associated TCR beta chains appeared HLA-restricted. When the data were analyzed later, several of the most significant clusters appeared to be linked to common viral pathogens.

Per germline, CDR1 SEHNR and CDR2 FQNEAQ (reference sequence). V shed 0 bases, J shed 0 bases, and the junction held 2 bases outside the gene matches. The CDR3 sequence is 17 residues long. Researchers ran the PCR with 60 Vbeta and 13 Jbeta primers. The method was immunoSEQ multiplex PCR; TCRdb's version includes in-frame clones alone and lacks a portion of them. Found here are around 25,000 clones, about four fifths of them singletons; the top ten hold 4% to 5%. Sequencing was carried out using PBMCs. This rearrangement joins TRBV7-9 to TRBJ2-5; 12 bases line up with TRBD2. The receptor comes from a male donor in good health and CMV-seronegative. The CDR3 sequence: CASSLARTSGDQETQYF. The CDR3 DNA sequence: TGTGCCAGCAGCTTAGCGCGGACTAGCGGGGACCAAGAGACCCAGTACTTC.